These 30 T cell receptor beta chains were sequenced from one sample in a study of shared clonotypes between healthy human individuals (dated by TCRdb to about 2020). Libraries were made using the immunoSEQ multiplex PCR assay. Held by TCRdb, this immuneACCESS table contains in-frame sequences only and omits some clones. Under half of the omission traces to an unresolved V gene where checked; the cause of the rest is unknown. The sample table contains more than 400,000 clones; only one count was recorded for about 78% of them. Jointly, the top ten make up around 13% of the sample. The sequencing input was PBMCs. These receptors were taken from a woman in her thirties or forties in good health. Some clones in this sample may be carry-over from other donors' samples.

The rearrangement joins TRBV19 to TRBJ2-6; D tentatively fits TRBD1 or TRBD2 (5 bases each). V was pared by 3 bases and J by 2 bases, with 14 bases between. The CDR3 runs 17 residues. Germline assignment: CDR1 LNHDA and CDR2 SQIVND (reference sequence). In nucleotides, the CDR3 is TGTGCCAGTAGTATCGGCAGGGTCGGGGCTGGGGCCAACGTCCTGACTTTC. Its protein product is CASSIGRVGAGANVLTF.

The chain combines TRBV7-9 with TRBJ2-7, with 9 bases matching TRBD1. CDR3 length: 15 amino acids. The trim removed 3 bases at V and 3 bases at J, leaving 6 bases unmatched. The germline V gene encodes CDR1 SEHNR and CDR2 FQNEAQ (reference sequence). The CDR3 bases are TGTGCCAGCAGCTTTACGGGACAGGGTTTCTACGAGCAGTACTTC. Translated, it gives CASSFTGQGFYEQYF.

This chain uses TRBV7-9 with TRBJ2-4, with TRBD2 identical over 16 bases. This CDR3 contains 17 residues. CDR1 and CDR2 (germline): SEHNR, FQNEAQ (reference sequence). V shed 5 bases, J shed 7 bases, and the junction held 8 bases outside the gene matches. The CDR3 region has the DNA TGTGCCAGCAGCAAGCGCGGGACTAGCGGGAGGGGGAACATTCAGTACTTC. Amino acids: CASSKRGTSGRGNIQYF.

V is TRBV5-1 and J is TRBJ2-3; 12 nucleotides agree with TRBD2. Unmatched junction bases numbered 4, after V lost 0 bases and J lost 5 bases. Germline V gives CDR1 SGHRS, CDR2 YFSETQ. This CDR3 has 16 amino acids. This CDR3 is CASSLDLAGGGDTQYF. The CDR3 coding sequence is TGCGCCAGCAGCTTGGATCTAGCGGGAGGGGGAGATACGCAGTATTTT.

CDR3 protein: CATRDKVNTGELFF. The CDR3 DNA sequence: TGTGCCACCCGGGACAAAGTGAACACCGGGGAGCTGTTTTTT. The J gene is TRBJ2-2, the V gene TRBV7-9; possibly TRBD1 for D (6 bases). The CDR3 contains 14 residues. V was cut by 10 bases and J by 1 base, with 13 bases left in between. Germline-derived CDR1 and CDR2 are SEHNR and FQNEAQ (reference sequence). The whole variable domain, remainder taken from reference TRBV7-9 and TRBJ2-2, is DTGVSQNPRHKITKRGQNVTFRCDPISEHNRLYWYRQTLGQGPEFLTYFQNEAQLEKSRLLSDRFSAERPKGSFSTLEIQRTEQGDSAMYLCATRDKVNTGELFFGEGSRLTVL.

The chain uses TRBV9 and TRBJ2-3; D remains unclear. The CDR3 is made up of 15 amino acids. Trimming stripped 4 bases from V and 3 bases from J, with 15 bases between. CDR1 and CDR2 from the germline V gene are SGDLS and YYNGEE. The CDR3 protein is CASSLSYSWTDTQYF. CDR3 in DNA: TGTGCCAGCAGCCTGTCGTATAGCTGGACAGATACGCAGTATTTT.

The chain uses TRBV9 and TRBJ2-6, with D unresolved. V was cut by 4 bases and J by 0 bases, with 11 bases left in between. CDR3 size: 16 residues. The V gene's germline CDR1 is SGDLS and CDR2 YYNGEE. CDR3 amino acids: CASSPPFRSGANVLTF. The DNA for the CDR3 is TGTGCCAGCAGCCCCCCATTCCGCTCTGGGGCCAACGTCCTGACTTTC.

The chain has TRBV2 and TRBJ2-1; 8 bases match TRBD2. Unmatched junction bases numbered 6, after V lost 6 bases and J lost 8 bases. This CDR3 contains 13 residues. Germline CDR1 and CDR2: SNHLY and FYNNEI. The CDR3 coding sequence is TGTGCCAGCAGCTCCGGGACTAGTGATGAGCAGTTCTTC. Translating gives CASSSGTSDEQFF.

The chain links TRBV28 to TRBJ2-7, with D uncertain. Germline loops: CDR1 MDHEN, CDR2 SYDVKM. V lost 2 bases and J 0 bases, leaving 8 bases between the germline ends. This CDR3 region has 14 residues. This chain's CDR3 is CASSLIRYSYEQYF. In nucleotides, the CDR3 is TGTGCCAGCAGTTTAATCCGGTACTCCTACGAGCAGTACTTC.

The chain recombines TRBV4-1 with TRBJ1-2, with D possibly TRBD1 on 5 matching bases. The germline V gene has CDR1 MGHRA and CDR2 YSYEKL. Between the trimmed V and J ends, which lost 2 bases and 7 bases, there was a span of 17 bases. The CDR3 is made up of 15 amino acids. The CDR3 DNA sequence: TGCGCCAGCAGCCAACCCACAGGAAGGGTGGGTGGCTACACCTTC. Translating gives CASSQPTGRVGGYTF.

The chain joins TRBV25-1 to TRBJ2-1; 14 nucleotides agree with TRBD2. V shed 10 bases and J 8 bases; nucleotides not matched to a gene: 7. The CDR3 contains 14 residues. Germline loops: CDR1 MGHDK, CDR2 SYGVNS. The chain's CDR3 is CATRLAGGRDEQFF. In nucleotides, the CDR3 is TGTGCCACCCGACTAGCGGGAGGGCGTGATGAGCAGTTCTTC.

This clone showed up just a few times. This rearrangement joins TRBV11-2 to TRBJ2-5; D unclear. The CDR3 extends over 10 amino acids. Per the germline V gene, CDR1 is SGHAT and CDR2 is FQNNGV. Trimming took 4 bases from V and 7 from J, leaving 4 bases between them. The CDR3 region is CASSSGTQYF. As DNA, the CDR3 is TGTGCCAGCAGCTCCGGGACCCAGTACTTC. The full variable domain, with the rest looked up from reference TRBV11-2 and TRBJ2-5, is EAGVAQSPRYKIIEKRQSVAFWCNPISGHATLYWYQQILGQGPKLLIQFQNNGVVDDSQLPKDRFSAERLKGVDSTLKIQPAKLEDSAVYLCASSSGTQYFGPGTRLLVL.

The V call is TRBV19, the J call TRBJ1-5, with a possible D match to TRBD1 (5 bases). The V end was cut by 5 bases, the J end by 7 bases, with 18 bases between. The CDR3 length is 15 residues. The germline gives CDR1 LNHDA, CDR2 SQIVND (reference sequence). CDR3 bases: TGTGCCAGTAGTCCAAACTATGGGACCACCCAGCCCCAGCATTTT. This codes for CASSPNYGTTQPQHF.

The chain carries TRBV7-9 and TRBJ2-7, with D unresolved. Looked up from germline, CDR1 is SEHNR and CDR2 is FQNEAQ (reference sequence). V lost 5 bases to trimming and J lost 4 bases, with 9 bases between them. The CDR3 extends over 12 amino acids. CDR3 protein: CASSPPTYEQYF. The DNA for the CDR3 is TGTGCCAGCAGCCCCCCGACATACGAGCAGTACTTC.

The chain combines TRBV28 with TRBJ2-7; either TRBD1 or TRBD2 may fit D (6 bases each). Trimming cost V 6 bases and J 3 bases, with 15 bases left between them. This CDR3 spans 14 amino acids. Germline CDR1 is MDHEN and CDR2 is SYDVKM. This CDR3 is CASRGGTNLYEQYF. CDR3 nucleotide sequence: TGTGCCAGCAGAGGGGGGACAAATCTCTACGAGCAGTACTTC.

The chain carries TRBV4-2 and TRBJ2-7; 7 nucleotides line up with TRBD2. The CDR3 covers 13 residues. V gave up 4 bases and J gave up 3 bases; unmatched junction bases: 3. CDR1 and CDR2 from the germline V gene are LGHNA and YNFKEQ. The CDR3 is CASSPSGNYEQYF. In DNA, the CDR3 is TGTGCCAGCAGCCCCAGCGGGAACTACGAGCAGTACTTC.

The sample holds a few counts of this clone. For the CDR3, the DNA is TGTGCCAGCAGCTTAGAGGGGTCTGGGGCCAACGTCCTGACTTTC. It codes for CASSLEGSGANVLTF. The chain uses TRBV7-2 and TRBJ2-6; a weak D match, TRBD1 (5 bases). Germline CDR1 and CDR2: SGHTA and FQGNSA. V was shortened by 1 base and J by 1 base, with 5 bases between the two germline ends. The CDR3 is made up of 15 amino acids.

The CDR3 spells CASRPQGASTDTQYF. The CDR3 coding sequence is TGTGCCAGCAGACCTCAGGGGGCTTCAACAGATACGCAGTATTTT. This chain links TRBV6-5 with TRBJ2-3; 8 bases line up with TRBD1. In germline, CDR1 is MNHEY, CDR2 SVGAGI. Trimming removed 6 bases from V and 3 bases from J; junction bases left unmatched: 8. This CDR3 spans 15 amino acids.

The rearrangement uses TRBV9 and TRBJ2-7, with 9 bases lining up with TRBD2. J gave up 2 bases and V 4 bases, and 4 bases lay outside the gene matches. The length of the CDR3 is 14 residues. Looked up from germline, CDR1 is SGDLS and CDR2 is YYNGEE. The CDR3 is CASSRLAGAYEQYF. CDR3 DNA: TGTGCCAGCAGCAGGTTAGCGGGGGCCTACGAGCAGTACTTC. Combining the CDR3 with reference TRBV9 and TRBJ2-7 gives the whole variable domain DSGVTQTPKHLITATGQRVTLRCSPRSGDLSVYWYQQSLDQGLQFLIQYYNGEERAKGNILERFSAQQFPDLHSELNLSSLELGDSALYFCASSRLAGAYEQYFGPGTRLTVT.

V gene TRBV19 combines with J gene TRBJ1-5; 7 bases match TRBD1. CDR3 size: 14 residues. Germline CDR1 and CDR2: LNHDA and SQIVND (reference sequence). The trim removed 4 bases at V and 4 bases at J, leaving 4 bases unmatched. CDR3 bases: TGTGCCAGTAGTACGACACAGGGGAATCAGCCCCAGCATTTT. Translating gives CASSTTQGNQPQHF.

Points on this clone: Only one base separates this from a far larger clonotype, so it likely reflects a read error. The sample holds other DNA sequences that translate to the same CDR3. This chain links TRBV10-3 with TRBJ2-7; D perhaps matches TRBD2 (6 bases). The CDR3 is made up of 12 amino acids. CDR1 ENHRY and CDR2 SYGVKD come from the germline V gene. Written as DNA, the CDR3 is TGTGCCATCAGTGCCCAGGGCGGGGAGCAGTACTTT. Encoded protein: CAISAQGGEQYF.

Turning to this clone: An end of the junction does not agree with germline; a read error may underlie this. The chain is built from TRBV28 and TRBJ2-5; 8 positions match TRBD1. Judging by the DNA end, TRBJ2-7 fits better; the J call may be wrong. Germline V lookup: CDR1 MDHEN, CDR2 SYDVKM. The CDR3 contains 15 residues. The CDR3 sequence is CASSRLDRDSSEQYF. As DNA, the CDR3 is TGTGCCAGCAGTCGATTGGACAGGGATTCCTCCGAGCAGTACTTC.

To note about this clone: Other nucleotide sequences from this sample produce the same CDR3. The gene calls are TRBV5-1 and TRBJ2-2; no definite D call. The CDR3 is made up of 13 amino acids. CDR1 SGHRS and CDR2 YFSETQ come from the germline V gene. V was cut by 1 base and J by 3 bases, with 4 bases left in between. CDR3 sequence reads: CASSLRDTGELFF. CDR3 bases: TGCGCCAGCAGCTTGAGGGACACCGGGGAGCTGTTTTTT.

This sequence joins TRBV19 and TRBJ2-2; unclear D gene. V was cut by 0 bases and J by 3 bases, with 5 bases left in between. The CDR3 contains 14 residues. The germline V gene encodes CDR1 LNHDA and CDR2 SQIVND (reference sequence). CDR3 in amino acids: CASSIERYTGELFF. The CDR3 DNA is TGTGCCAGTAGTATAGAACGTTACACCGGGGAGCTGTTTTTT.

As concerns this clone: The junction shows a germline mismatch at one end, possibly a read error. The chain joins TRBV5-4 to TRBJ2-5, with D uncertain. CDR3 size: 13 residues. The germline V gene encodes CDR1 SGHNT and CDR2 YYREEE (reference sequence). CDR3 sequence (DNA): TGTGCCAGCAGCTTGGTTACTCAAGAGACCCAGCACTTC. This sequence encodes CASSLVTQETQHF.

On this clone: This CDR3 is also generated by other DNA sequences in the sample. The chain recombines TRBV5-6 with TRBJ1-1; 9 bases map to TRBD1. The CDR3 is made up of 15 amino acids. Germline CDR1 is SGHDT and CDR2 is YYEEEE. The V gene end was trimmed by 3 bases and the J gene end by 1 base; junction bases not matched to a gene: 4. The DNA of the CDR3 is TGTGCCAGCAGCTGGGGGACAGGGAAGAACACTGAAGCTTTCTTT. Translating it yields CASSWGTGKNTEAFF.

The chain uses TRBV7-9 and TRBJ1-4; D not certain. The CDR3 has 15 residues. Between the trimmed V and J ends, which lost 5 bases and 2 bases, there was a span of 12 bases. The germline CDR1 and CDR2 sequences are SEHNR and FQNEAQ (reference sequence). The CDR3 bases are TGTGCCAGCAGCCTGCCGGGCGCCACTAATGAAAAACTGTTTTTT. This translates into CASSLPGATNEKLFF.

The CDR3 coding sequence is TGTGCCAGCAGCTTTCAGGGGTCCGTAGGTGAAAAACTGTTTTTT. It is translated as CASSFQGSVGEKLFF. The chain couples TRBV7-2 to TRBJ1-4, with a weak D call TRBD1 (6 bases). The germline V and J ends were trimmed by 3 bases and 7 bases, with 15 bases remaining between them. The germline V gene has CDR1 SGHTA and CDR2 FQGNSA. The CDR3 consists of 15 residues.

This clone appeared a single time. The chain carries TRBV7-8 and TRBJ2-7; tentative D call: TRBD2 (5 bases). The germline CDR1 and CDR2 sequences are SGHVS and FQNEAQ. The CDR3 has 12 residues. The germline V and J ends were trimmed by 8 bases and 3 bases, with 11 bases remaining between them. CDR3 sequence: CASAEALYEQYF. DNA of the CDR3: TGTGCCAGCGCGGAGGCCCTCTACGAGCAGTACTTC. Based on the CDR3 plus reference TRBV7-8 and TRBJ2-7, the full variable domain is GAGVSQSPRYKVAKRGQDVALRCDPISGHVSLFWYQQALGQGPEFLTYFQNEAQLDKSGLPSDRFFAERPEGSVSTLKIQRTQQEDSAVYLCASAEALYEQYFGPGTRLTVT.

With regard to this clone: The junction does not match germline at one end; this may be a read error. V is TRBV6-6 and J is TRBJ2-3, with D possibly called TRBD1 or TRBD2 (5 bases each). In germline, CDR1 is MNHNY, CDR2 SVGAGI (reference sequence). The CDR3 has 12 residues. The DNA for the CDR3 is TGTGCCAGCAGTTTCGAAGGGACCACTTGGGATTTT. Residues: CASSFEGTTWDF.